This T cell receptor (beta chain) was sequenced for a study of blood T cells in healthy people across ages. Study at large: With template switching, about one barcoded beta molecule was captured per two T cells.

V lost 5 bases, J lost 5 bases, and 21 bases stayed unmatched. This CDR3 spans 19 amino acids. The second PCR ran about 6 to 12 cycles with a sample-barcoded 5' primer and J-beta primers. TCRdb redid the calling of the 5' RACE reads with MiXCR, one entry per CDR3 protein. The data hold about 1.5 million distinct CDR3 sequences, with about 45% observed a single time. Concerning this clonotype itself: The antigen is unknown.

Donors ranged from roughly 6 to 90 years old and were healthy Caucasians in Russia. Findings and caveats of the study: The recorded TCR beta diversity per million T cells decreased in a roughly linear manner with age. TCR beta diversity tracked closely with naive T cell percentage.

The TCR originated in a woman aged 18 to 35 in good health. The sequencing sample was made of blood. The chain has TRBV12-3 or TRBV12-4 and TRBJ2-5; 9 bases line up with TRBD2. CDR3 DNA: TGTGCCAGCAGTAGCCGACGTACAGCTAGCGGGGTCCCTCCGGAGACCCAGTACTTC. This codes for CASSSRRTASGVPPETQYF.